This T cell receptor (beta chain) appears in the sequencing data of a study of T cells in narcolepsy. The repertoire was sequenced with immunoSEQ multiplex PCR; TCRdb's copy has only in-frame clones and lacks some. The sample lists fewer than 20,000 clones, 85% occurring once. The V segment lost 4 bases and the J segment 9 bases; nucleotides outside the gene matches: 9. The CDR3 has 16 residues. CDR1 is LNHDA, CDR2 SQIVND, per germline (reference sequence). The gene calls are TRBV19 and TRBJ2-1, with 13 bases aligning to TRBD2. Sequenced material: memory (CD45RA-) CD4+ T cells from blood. The sequence came from a human donor in good health. The CDR3 protein is CASSRDGLAGEGEQFF. CDR3 nucleotide sequence: TGTGCCAGTAGTAGAGACGGACTAGCGGGAGAAGGTGAGCAGTTCTTC.